Listed here are 8 T cell receptor beta chains from one sample, sequenced in a study of cytotoxic CD8 clonotypes in ibrutinib-treated CLL. Sequenced by immunoSEQ multiplex PCR; TCRdb stores in-frame clones only, minus some. The data show 250,000 or so clones, around three quarters seen once. Sequenced here: PBMCs, sampled after 24 months of ibrutinib treatment. These receptors all come from a human donor with chronic lymphocytic leukemia.

V usage is TRBV11-3 and J usage is TRBJ2-2, with 9 bases matching TRBD1. The CDR3 loop spans 16 amino acids. In germline, CDR1 is SGHNT, CDR2 YENEEA. The V segment lost 3 bases and the J segment 6 bases; nucleotides outside the gene matches: 8. This CDR3 is CASSFTGTGYAGELFF. The DNA for the CDR3 is TGTGCCAGCAGCTTCACCGGGACAGGGTACGCCGGGGAGCTGTTTTTT.

The chain has TRBV9 and TRBJ2-4; D tentatively reads TRBD1 or TRBD2 (5 bases each). V gave up 2 bases and J gave up 4 bases, with 10 bases separating them. CDR1 and CDR2 from the germline V gene are SGDLS and YYNGEE. CDR3 size: 14 residues. The CDR3 loop is CASSVRDGKNIQYF. The CDR3 nucleotides read TGTGCCAGCAGCGTCCGGGACGGTAAAAACATTCAGTACTTC.

This clone appeared a few times. The chain combines TRBV4-3 with TRBJ1-2, with D uncertain. With 0 bases removed from V and 7 bases from J, the gap between germline ends came to 12 bases. Germline V CDR1 and CDR2: LGHNA, YSLEER. CDR3 length: 14 residues. CDR3: CASSQDQGRPGYTF. CDR3 nucleotide sequence: TGCGCCAGCAGCCAAGATCAAGGGAGGCCTGGCTACACCTTC.

This clone showed up just a few times. DNA of the CDR3: TGTGCCAGCAGCCCCCAGGGAGATGACAATGAGCAGTTCTTC. Its protein product is CASSPQGDDNEQFF. This chain uses TRBV5-4 with TRBJ2-1; D is possibly TRBD1 or TRBD2 (5 bases each). The germline V gene encodes CDR1 SGHNT and CDR2 YYREEE (reference sequence). The ends were cut back, 4 bases at V and 5 bases at J, with 13 bases in the middle. The CDR3 loop spans 14 amino acids.

This clone has more than one count but fewer than ten. The CDR3 DNA follows: TGCGCCAGCAGCTTTACAGGGGCTGAATCGGATGAAGCTTTCTTT. It translates to CASSFTGAESDEAFF. This chain uses TRBV5-1 with TRBJ1-1; 7 bases are a match to TRBD1. Trimming cost V 2 bases and J 7 bases; bases outside gene matches: 11. The germline CDR1 and CDR2 sequences are SGHRS and YFSETQ. This CDR3 comprises 15 residues.

The chain recombines TRBV29-1 with TRBJ2-7; 9 nucleotides agree with TRBD2. CDR3 length equals 17 residues. V lost 0 bases to trimming and J lost 2 bases; unmatched junction nucleotides: 11. Germline assignment: CDR1 SQVTM and CDR2 ANQGSEA. DNA for the CDR3: TGCAGCGTTGAAGATTGGCAACCTAGCGGGAAAACCTACGAGCAGTACTTC. It translates to CSVEDWQPSGKTYEQYF.

The chain uses TRBV6-5 and TRBJ2-7; D may be TRBD1 (5 bases). The CDR3 length is 12 residues. Trimming took off 6 bases at V and 5 bases at J, with 11 bases between the two ends. The germline V gene has CDR1 MNHEY and CDR2 SVGAGI. CDR3 loop: CASRKGHHEQYF. CDR3 in DNA: TGTGCCAGCAGGAAGGGGCACCACGAGCAGTACTTC.

The gene calls are TRBV6-5 and TRBJ2-1, with 8 bases fitting TRBD2. V trimming: 2 bases; J trimming: 7 bases; junction bases outside the gene matches: 10. The CDR3 contains 16 residues. Germline V gene data show CDR1 as MNHEY and CDR2 as SVGAGI. CDR3 amino acids: CASSYRGVAGYNEQFF. In DNA form, the CDR3 reads TGTGCCAGCAGTTACCGCGGGGTAGCGGGGTATAATGAGCAGTTCTTC.